The 8 T cell receptor beta chains below were found in one sample sequenced in a study of blood T cell repertoires in COVID-19. The table came from immunoSEQ multiplex PCR; TCRdb's copy has only in-frame clones and leaves some out. The repertoire has around 130,000 clones, approximately 86% of them found once; the top ten carry 15% to 20%. Sequencing used peripheral blood. The receptors derive from a woman between 50 and 59 years old who had recovered from COVID-19.

The chain has TRBV25-1 and TRBJ2-2; 7 positions agree with TRBD2. The CDR3 loop spans 12 amino acids. The V segment lost 6 bases and the J segment 5 bases; nucleotides outside the gene matches: 0. Looked up from germline, CDR1 is MGHDK and CDR2 is SYGVNS. The DNA of the CDR3 is TGTGCCAGCAGGGGGGGGACCGGGGAGCTGTTTTTT. This codes for CASRGGTGELFF. The variable domain in full, completed from reference TRBV25-1 and TRBJ2-2, reads EADIYQTPRYLVIGTGKKITLECSQTMGHDKMYWYQQDPGMELHLIHYSYGVNSTEKGDLSSESTVSRIRTEHFPLTLESARPSHTSQYLCASRGGTGELFFGEGSRLTVL.

The V and J genes are TRBV3-1 (or the pseudogene TRBV3-2) and TRBJ1-1; 8 bases match TRBD1. Per the germline V gene, CDR1 is LGHDT and CDR2 is YNNKEL (reference sequence). Losses at the gene ends were 8 bases for V and 5 bases for J; bases not matched to a gene: 7. The CDR3 has 13 amino acids. CDR3 nucleotide sequence: TGTGCCAGCTCCTCGGACAGGGATACTGAAGCTTTCTTT. Translated, it gives CASSSDRDTEAFF.

This chain links TRBV27 with TRBJ2-3, with D unclear. Germline CDR1 is MNHEY and CDR2 is SMNVEV (reference sequence). The V gene lost 2 bases and the J gene lost 8 bases, with 14 bases spanning the gap. CDR3 length: 14 residues. CDR3 protein: CASSLLYEAVTQYF. In nucleotides, the CDR3 is TGTGCCAGCAGTTTACTATACGAGGCAGTTACGCAGTATTTT.

This rearrangement joins TRBV12-3 or TRBV12-4 to TRBJ1-2; D is ambiguous. The V end was cut by 3 bases, the J end by 4 bases, with 9 bases between. CDR3 length equals 13 residues. The chain's CDR3 is CASSFLAAYGYTF. In DNA form, the CDR3 reads TGTGCCAGCAGTTTCCTGGCGGCCTATGGCTACACCTTC.

The table lists this clone with a count of one. This sequence joins TRBV19 and TRBJ1-4, with D perhaps TRBD1 (6 bases). There are 15 residues in the CDR3. V lost 8 bases and J lost 3, with 16 bases in between. Germline values: CDR1 LNHDA, CDR2 SQIVND (reference sequence). The CDR3 loop reads CASSQGRRANEKLFF. Written as DNA, the CDR3 is TGTGCCAGTTCTCAGGGGAGAAGGGCTAATGAAAAACTGTTTTTT.

The chain employs TRBV7-9 and TRBJ1-1; D is possibly TRBD1 (5 bases). The CDR3 totals 14 residues. V dropped 5 bases and J dropped 5 bases, with 15 bases sitting between them. Germline V gene data show CDR1 as SEHNR and CDR2 as FQNEAQ (reference sequence). For the CDR3, the DNA is TGTGCCAGCAGCCTCTCAGGGCACAGAACTGAAGCTTTCTTT. This translates into CASSLSGHRTEAFF.

The chain has TRBV12-3 or TRBV12-4 and TRBJ2-5; no reliable D call. V lost 1 base, J lost 4 bases, and 7 bases lay in between. This CDR3 contains 13 residues. The CDR3 protein is CASSLGRRETQYF. CDR3 in DNA: TGTGCCAGCAGTTTAGGCAGGCGAGAGACCCAGTACTTC.

This chain uses TRBV24-1 with TRBJ1-4; 9 bases are a match to TRBD1. This CDR3 has 14 amino acids. Trimming took 5 bases from V and 6 from J; bases not matched to a gene: 3. The germline CDR1 and CDR2 sequences are KGHDR and SFDVKD. CDR3 loop: CATSGGTGHEKLFF. CDR3 bases: TGTGCCACCAGTGGAGGGACAGGGCATGAAAAACTGTTTTTT.